Following are 8 T cell receptor beta chains from one sample sequenced in a study of cytomegalovirus exposure and HLA in healthy donors. 13 Jbeta primers and 60 Vbeta primers were used for the PCR. TCRdb keeps only in-frame clones here, not all; method: immunoSEQ multiplex PCR. The data hold around 190,000 clones, with less than 80% observed a single time. The sample consisted of PBMCs. The origin of the receptors is a woman in her thirties in good health and CMV-seropositive.

For the CDR3, the DNA is TGTGCCAGCAGCTTAGTGGGGGGATTAGGCTACACCTTC. It codes for CASSLVGGLGYTF. The V and J genes are TRBV7-6 and TRBJ1-2, with D maybe TRBD1 (5 bases). The CDR3 totals 13 residues. From germline, CDR1 is SGHVS and CDR2 FNYEAQ. Trimming took 1 base from V and 8 from J, leaving 11 bases between them.

V is TRBV7-9 and J is TRBJ2-7; D remains ambiguous. Germline CDR1 is SEHNR and CDR2 is FQNEAQ (reference sequence). The CDR3 totals 13 residues. The germline V and J ends were trimmed by 5 bases and 1 base, with 9 bases remaining between them. CDR3 nucleotides: TGTGCCAGCAGCGGCAGGTCGTCCTACGAGCAGTACTTC. It is translated as CASSGRSSYEQYF.

V usage is TRBV27 and J usage is TRBJ1-1; a possible D gene is TRBD1 (5 bases). In germline, CDR1 is MNHEY, CDR2 SMNVEV (reference sequence). The CDR3 extends over 16 amino acids. V was shortened by 5 bases and J by 0 bases, with 16 bases between the two germline ends. CDR3 nucleotide sequence: TGTGCCAGCAGTCCTCGGTGGGGCATCCTGAACACTGAAGCTTTCTTT. This codes for CASSPRWGILNTEAFF.

This clone was seen once. This chain joins TRBV7-9 and TRBJ1-2; no clear D. This CDR3 has 12 amino acids. The ends were cut back, 0 bases at V and 6 bases at J, with 5 bases in the middle. Germline assignment: CDR1 SEHNR and CDR2 FQNEAQ (reference sequence). The CDR3 nucleotides are TGTGCCAGCAGCTTAGCAGAGGATGGCTACACCTTC. As protein: CASSLAEDGYTF. Using reference TRBV7-9 and TRBJ1-2 for the parts outside the CDR3, the full variable domain is DTGVSQNPRHKITKRGQNVTFRCDPISEHNRLYWYRQTLGQGPEFLTYFQNEAQLEKSRLLSDRFSAERPKGSFSTLEIQRTEQGDSAMYLCASSLAEDGYTFGSGTRLTVV.

The rearrangement uses TRBV7-2 and TRBJ2-3; D unresolved. Germline assignment: CDR1 SGHTA and CDR2 FQGNSA. V was trimmed by 4 bases and J by 8 bases, leaving 7 bases between them. The CDR3 covers 11 residues. The CDR3 reads CASSSHGTQYF. The CDR3, as DNA: TGTGCCAGCAGCTCCCACGGTACGCAGTATTTT.

V is TRBV6-1 and J is TRBJ2-5; D possibly corresponds to TRBD2 (6 bases). CDR1 and CDR2 from the germline V gene are MNHNS and SASEGT. The CDR3 length is 13 residues. Trimming left V 6 bases short and J 1 base short, with 9 bases between. In DNA form, the CDR3 reads TGTGCCAGCAGCGGGGGAAGCCAAGAGACCCAGTACTTC. Its translation: CASSGGSQETQYF.

J is TRBJ2-2 and V is TRBV4-3; 8 bases agree with TRBD2. V was pared by 4 bases and J by 3 bases, with 10 bases of the junction left unmatched. Germline-derived CDR1 and CDR2 are LGHNA and YSLEER. The CDR3 sequence is 17 residues long. The CDR3 reads CASSLSGGPRDTGELFF. The CDR3 nucleotides are TGCGCCAGCAGCCTTTCGGGAGGGCCGCGGGACACCGGGGAGCTGTTTTTT.

This sequence joins TRBV7-9 and TRBJ2-3; D unclear. This CDR3 has 12 residues. V shed 3 bases and J shed 4 bases, with 5 bases lying between them. The V gene's germline CDR1 is SEHNR and CDR2 FQNEAQ (reference sequence). DNA of the CDR3: TGTGCCAGCAGCTTCGGGTCAGATACGCAGTATTTT. Its translation: CASSFGSDTQYF.